A single sample gave rise to the 7 T cell receptor beta chains below, sequenced in a study of T cell repertoires in cytomegalovirus infection. One entry per CDR3 protein results from TCRdb running MiXCR on the reads. The sample yields roughly 630,000 distinct CDR3 sequences, 20% to 25% seen once. The material sequenced was CD8+ T cells from PBMCs. These receptors were taken from a human donor in good health (CMV status not recorded). Some clones in this sample may be carry-over from other donors' samples.

This clonotype was seen at least ten times. The rearrangement joins TRBV7-2 to TRBJ1-1; D uncertain. Trimming pared 5 bases from V and 1 base from J, leaving 14 bases between. Germline loops: CDR1 SGHTA, CDR2 FQGNSA. The CDR3 is 15 amino acids. The CDR3 bases are TGTGCCAGCAGCCGTAGCCAGGCTCCGAACACTGAAGCTTTCTTT. As protein: CASSRSQAPNTEAFF.

This chain uses TRBV29-1 with TRBJ2-7; possibly TRBD2 for D (5 bases). Trimming took off 6 bases at V and 1 base at J, with 10 bases between the two ends. The CDR3 length is 12 residues. From germline, CDR1 is SQVTM and CDR2 ANQGSEA. The CDR3, as DNA: TGCAGCGTGAGGACTGAGTCCTACGAGCAGTACTTC. Its protein product is CSVRTESYEQYF.

The chain employs TRBV29-1 and TRBJ1-2; TRBD1 matches at 7 bases. The V gene's germline CDR1 is SQVTM and CDR2 ANQGSEA. The CDR3 runs 13 residues. The ends lost 6 bases at V and 4 bases at J; junction bases unmatched: 8. CDR3 nucleotide sequence: TGCAGCGTGGAACCCCCAGGGGGCTATGGCTACACCTTC. This translates into CSVEPPGGYGYTF. Drawing the rest from reference TRBV29-1 and TRBJ1-2, the complete variable domain is SAVISQKPSRDICQRGTSLTIQCQVDSQVTMMFWYRQQPGQSLTLIATANQGSEATYESGFVIDKFPISRPNLTFSTLTVSNMSPEDSSIYLCSVEPPGGYGYTFGSGTRLTVV.

This clonotype was counted a few times. J is TRBJ2-2 and V is TRBV6-8; 15 bases agree with TRBD2. The CDR3 extends over 17 amino acids. The germline V gene has CDR1 MNHGY and CDR2 SAAAGT. V shed 8 bases, J shed 3 bases, and the junction held 7 bases outside the gene matches. The CDR3 DNA follows: TGTGCCAGCCATGGGACTAGCGGGGGGAAAGACACCGGGGAGCTGTTTTTT. Translation: CASHGTSGGKDTGELFF.

This clonotype was counted many times. The gene calls are TRBV12-3 or TRBV12-4 and TRBJ1-2; D is unresolved. The CDR3 spans 15 residues. V was trimmed by 10 bases and J by 1 base, leaving 19 bases between them. The CDR3 is CATILEGSFNYGYTF. CDR3 bases: TGTGCCACCATTCTAGAGGGCAGCTTTAACTATGGCTACACCTTC.

The chain recombines TRBV3-1 with TRBJ2-3; possibly TRBD2 for D (5 bases). Deletions cut 0 bases from V and 6 bases from J, with 19 bases between. Germline V gene lookup returns CDR1 LGHDT and CDR2 YNNKEL (reference sequence). The CDR3 runs to 17 residues. The CDR3 sequence: CASSQDEGRWKLDTQYF. The CDR3 DNA follows: TGTGCCAGCAGCCAAGACGAGGGCCGATGGAAACTCGATACGCAGTATTTT.

With regard to this clonotype: A much larger clone lies one base from this, so it may be a read error. This CDR3 reads CVSSYGTGYYGYTF. The DNA for the CDR3 is TGTGTCAGCAGTTACGGGACAGGCTATTATGGCTACACCTTC. The chain joins TRBV6-1 to TRBJ1-2; TRBD1 matches at 8 bases. The CDR3 sequence is 14 residues long. CDR1 MNHNS and CDR2 SASEGT come from the germline V gene.